The source of this TCR beta chain is a study of identical twins listed by TCRdb under 2016. In terms of the full investigation: To test whether fetal clonotypes persist, this study deep-sequenced TCR alpha and beta repertoires from monozygotic twins, from unrelated adults of various ages, and from cord blood. Replicate twin experiments were performed at different times using different library preparation protocols to rule out contamination.

Results and caveats for the whole study, not just this receptor: Because the same donors could not be followed over many years, the conclusions relied on cross-sectional statistical analysis. Out-of-frame TCR alpha sequences shared between twins showed an excess of low generation-probability sequences compared with coincidental sharing between unrelated individuals. Out-of-frame TCR alpha sharing in monozygotic twins was systematically underestimated by recombination models, whereas sharing between unrelated individuals was in agreement with the recombination models. A weaker excess of twin sharing was found in beta out-of-frame sequences because the signal-to-noise ratio was lowered by fewer shared sequences. Abundant cord blood beta clonotypes had fewer insertions, young adult naive repertoires showed a similar but weaker trend, and memory repertoires showed no such trend. Invariant T cells such as MAIT and iNKT could partly confound zero-insertion analyses, though diverse VJ usage argued against this for most clonotypes.

This clonotype was counted at least ten times. The antigen it recognizes is unknown. Nothing much larger sits one base from this clone, and base qualities are not available. Preparation of the library involved 5' RACE. Sequencing used an Illumina HiSeq 2000. A universal primer binding site was introduced by template switching, and a unique molecular identifier was present in the final cDNA, enabling accurate counting of TCR cDNA molecules. Specific primers in the conserved constant-segment region were used to synthesize first-strand cDNA for TCR alpha and beta chains. To control for contamination, every cDNA library carried two barcodes: a SMART-Mk sample barcode plus Illumina barcodes. TruSeq adapter sequences and Illumina sample barcodes were added in two successive PCR steps. TCR alpha and beta cDNA libraries were sequenced on the Illumina HiSeq platform with custom primers. The original pipeline was this. MiGEC was used to process raw reads and extract unique molecular identifiers, and MiXCR was used to find CDR3 positions. Recombination models were inferred per individual with the repgenHMM and IGoR tools using an EM algorithm. The analysis of shared clonotypes was done with the tcR package in R, with sharing normalized by the product of cloneset sizes. To study raw recombination free of thymic and clonal selection effects, out-of-frame nonproductive sequences were analyzed. The raw public reads went through TCRdb reprocessing: fastp at Q25, MiXCR clone calling, in-frame beta chains kept. Rows matching on CDR3 protein sequence are summarized as one entry with the most common DNA and genes. These V and J calls are TCRdb output, not the study's own analysis. The sample has some 790,000 distinct CDR3 sequences on record, roughly 18% of them singletons. Around 13% of the sample is held by the ten biggest clonotypes.

Every donor in the study was a healthy Caucasian. Three pairs of female monozygotic twins, all aged about 18 to 30 years, made up the twin cohort. Peripheral blood mononuclear cells were the source from which RNA for the TCR libraries was isolated. Sequences WSHSY (CDR1) and SAAADI (CDR2) are obtained from the germline V gene. The junction carries 13 bases between V and J, which are trimmed by 8 bases and 2 bases respectively. From the cysteine through the phenylalanine, the CDR3 covers 13 amino acids. Only CDR3 DNA remains: 39 bases, in frame from the first base. The same data also contributed to another study, on T cells expressing NK-cell markers. Reported in the second study: In sorted CD3+CD56+NKG2C+, CD3+CD56+NKG2C- and CD3+CD56-NKG2C+ T-cell subsets from about eight donors, TCR beta-chain repertoires were profiled. Seven of the eight sequenced donors were HCMV-seropositive and one was HCMV-seronegative. In several experiments an anti-gammadeltaTCR antibody was added to restrict sorting to alphabetaTCR-expressing T cells. For about 6 donors, the dominant CD3+CD56+NKG2C+ clonotypes were among the top 10 CD8+ clonotypes and accounted for roughly 1.0-7.5% of CD8+ T cells. Those dominant clonotypes were again the most abundant among CD3+CD56-NKG2C+ cells in four donors, at about 25-60.1%. It remained unclear whether the expanded NKG2C-expressing T cell clones were specific for HCMV antigens. The study sequenced eight donors, all healthy volunteers chosen at random: three men and five women. HCMV serostatus was determined by detecting HCMV-specific IgG in serum with a commercial ELISA kit. Bulk peripheral blood T-cell repertoires were additionally sequenced from unsorted PBMC for several donors. Reads were demultiplexed and grouped by UMI with MIGEC, and clonotypes were assembled and quantified with MiTCR. To exclude erroneous sequences, any TCR cDNA sequence not supported by at least two reads was discarded. The tcR package was used for downstream repertoire analysis, with clonotypes matched between fractions based on CDR3 nucleotide sequence plus V segment. Antigen specificity was annotated against VDJdb with VDJmatch, allowing one amino acid substitution in CDR3.

This TCR was recovered from a woman aged 18 to 35 in good health. Sequenced material: PBMCs. The chain employs TRBV10-2 and TRBJ2-7; perhaps TRBD2 is the D gene, with 7 bases matching. The nucleotides read TGCGCCAGCGCGGGCGGGGGCCCCTACGAGCAGTACTTC. Translated, this is CASAGGGPYEQYF.